The next 19 T cell receptor beta chains were all read from a single sample in a study of blood T cell repertoires in COVID-19. Measured with immunoSEQ multiplex PCR; TCRdb has only the in-frame clones, and not every one. The table lists about 56,000 clones, around 90% of them singletons. Sample: peripheral blood. All receptors derive from a human donor in a cohort sampled during active COVID-19.

The chain employs TRBV4-3 and TRBJ2-3, with 8 bases matching TRBD2. The CDR3 runs 13 residues. V was clipped by 11 bases and J by 5 bases; unmatched bases: 9. From germline, CDR1 is LGHNA and CDR2 YSLEER. The CDR3 nucleotides read TGCGCCCCCTCAGCGGGGGAGGTAGATACGCAGTATTTT. Its translation: CAPSAGEVDTQYF.

The V call is TRBV5-1, the J call TRBJ1-2, with 10 bases fitting TRBD1. Per the germline V gene, CDR1 is SGHRS and CDR2 is YFSETQ. The J segment lost 4 bases and the V segment lost 3 bases, leaving 3 bases of the junction unmatched. The CDR3 consists of 14 residues. The CDR3 loop reads CASSSTGGVYGYTF. The DNA for the CDR3 is TGCGCCAGCAGCTCGACAGGGGGCGTCTATGGCTACACCTTC.

The rearrangement links TRBV2 to TRBJ2-4; D uncertain. The CDR3 is 14 amino acids. Trimming left V 6 bases short and J 0 bases short, with 9 bases between. Germline V CDR1 and CDR2: SNHLY, FYNNEI. CDR3 DNA: TGTGCCAGCAGCCCTCGGGTAGCCAAAAACATTCAGTACTTC. Amino acids: CASSPRVAKNIQYF.

The chain links TRBV5-1 to TRBJ2-5, with TRBD2 matching 11 bases. Germline V CDR1 and CDR2: SGHRS, YFSETQ. The CDR3 has 15 amino acids. Unmatched junction bases numbered 3, after V lost 2 bases and J lost 3 bases. CDR3 loop: CASSLATSGEETQYF. As DNA, the CDR3 is TGCGCCAGCAGCTTAGCGACTAGCGGGGAAGAGACCCAGTACTTC.

V and J are TRBV30 and TRBJ1-6; D perhaps matches TRBD1 (5 bases). The V end lost 1 base, the J end lost 9 bases, and 13 bases lay between the germline ends. The CDR3 sequence is 14 residues long. The germline CDR1 and CDR2 sequences are GTSNPN and SVGIG (reference sequence). Here the CDR3 DNA reads TGTGCCTGGAGTGGGCAGGGAAGCGTTTCACCCCTCCACTTT. Translating gives CAWSGQGSVSPLHF.

This clone has a single count. The chain links TRBV30 to TRBJ1-6; 10 bases map to TRBD1. The CDR3 contains 16 residues. The J segment lost 5 bases and the V segment lost 3 bases, leaving 7 bases of the junction unmatched. CDR1 and CDR2 (germline): GTSNPN, SVGIG (reference sequence). The CDR3 loop is CAWRGTGAEDNSPLHF. For the CDR3, the DNA is TGTGCCTGGAGAGGGACAGGGGCTGAGGATAATTCACCCCTCCACTTT.

The chain combines TRBV11-2 with TRBJ1-4; 9 bases are shared with TRBD1. This CDR3 comprises 15 residues. Germline CDR1 and CDR2: SGHAT and FQNNGV. The junction had 7 bases not matched to a gene; V was cut back by 1 base and J by 10 bases. The CDR3: CASSLALTGGGKLFF. In DNA form, the CDR3 reads TGTGCCAGCAGCTTAGCTTTGACAGGGGGAGGAAAACTGTTTTTT.

The table lists this clone with a few counts. The gene calls are TRBV5-5 and TRBJ1-5; 7 bases agree with TRBD1. V shed 3 bases, J shed 7 bases, and the junction held 10 bases outside the gene matches. Per the germline V gene, CDR1 is SGHKS and CDR2 is YYEKEE (reference sequence). This CDR3 spans 15 amino acids. The CDR3 sequence: CASSSAGGFGQPQHF. CDR3 sequence (DNA): TGTGCCAGCAGCTCCGCAGGGGGATTTGGACAGCCCCAGCATTTT.

The chain links TRBV5-6 to TRBJ2-5; D gene ambiguous. This CDR3 contains 14 residues. Germline V gene data show CDR1 as SGHDT and CDR2 as YYEEEE. Trimming took off 3 bases at V and 1 base at J, with 10 bases between the two ends. CDR3: CASSWRSTQETQYF. The DNA for the CDR3 is TGTGCCAGCAGCTGGAGAAGTACCCAAGAGACCCAGTACTTC.

The chain joins TRBV30 to TRBJ1-4; D possibly corresponds to TRBD1 (6 bases). Trimming pared 3 bases from V and 8 bases from J, leaving 16 bases between. Germline loops: CDR1 GTSNPN, CDR2 SVGIG (reference sequence). The CDR3 is made up of 14 amino acids. CDR3 nucleotide sequence: TGTGCCTGGAGCTCTGACAGGTTTTTCGAAAAACTGTTTTTT. Translation: CAWSSDRFFEKLFF.

The V gene is TRBV6-2 or TRBV6-3, the J gene TRBJ2-3, with 11 bases fitting TRBD2. The germline V gene encodes CDR1 MNHEY and CDR2 SVGEGT. The V segment lost 2 bases and the J segment 0 bases; nucleotides outside the gene matches: 7. The CDR3 has 18 amino acids. As DNA, the CDR3 is TGTGCCAGCAGTTACGAGGCTAGCGGGGGGCTTAGCACAGATACGCAGTATTTT. As protein: CASSYEASGGLSTDTQYF.

The chain joins TRBV12-3 or TRBV12-4 to TRBJ2-1; possibly TRBD1 for D (5 bases). The CDR3 loop spans 13 amino acids. V gave up 1 base and J gave up 8 bases, with 9 bases separating them. This CDR3 is CASSLGRADEQFF. CDR3 coding DNA: TGTGCCAGCAGTTTAGGCAGGGCAGATGAGCAGTTCTTC.

The chain recombines TRBV7-2 with TRBJ1-2; D gene uncertain. CDR1 and CDR2 from the germline V gene are SGHTA and FQGNSA. The V gene lost 6 bases and the J gene lost 4 bases, with 18 bases spanning the gap. This CDR3 is built from 15 residues. The CDR3 here is CASRRRNSDSYGYTF. CDR3 bases: TGTGCCAGCAGGAGACGGAATTCGGACTCCTATGGCTACACCTTC.

This clone came up a few times. The V and J genes are TRBV4-3 and TRBJ1-1, with 8 bases identical to TRBD1. The CDR3 is 15 residues long. Per germline, CDR1 LGHNA and CDR2 YSLEER. V was pared by 5 bases and J by 1 base, with 6 bases of the junction left unmatched. DNA for the CDR3: TGCGCCAGCAGCTTTGTTGACAGGGGGAACACTGAAGCTTTCTTT. Amino acids: CASSFVDRGNTEAFF.

The rearrangement joins TRBV4-1 to TRBJ1-1, with no clear D. V was trimmed by 2 bases and J by 10 bases, leaving 14 bases between them. The germline V gene encodes CDR1 MGHRA and CDR2 YSYEKL. The CDR3 extends over 13 amino acids. The DNA of the CDR3 is TGCGCCAGCAGCCAATTGGGCCTACTCGGAGCTTTCTTT. As protein: CASSQLGLLGAFF.

J is TRBJ2-4 and V is TRBV5-1; no clear D gene. Per germline, CDR1 SGHRS and CDR2 YFSETQ. The CDR3 is 14 amino acids. V lost 4 bases, J lost 9 bases, and 17 bases lay in between. This CDR3 is CASSPGFANPIQYF. CDR3 coding DNA: TGCGCCAGCAGCCCCGGTTTTGCCAATCCCATTCAGTACTTC.

The rearrangement uses TRBV25-1 and TRBJ2-3; no clear D gene. Trimming cost V 4 bases and J 2 bases, with 10 bases left between them. The CDR3 consists of 14 residues. CDR1 is MGHDK, CDR2 SYGVNS, per germline. The chain's CDR3 is CASSAAQNTDTQYF. Here the CDR3 DNA reads TGTGCCAGCAGTGCTGCCCAGAACACAGATACGCAGTATTTT.

In its sample, this clone was seen a few times. The chain has TRBV3-1 (or the pseudogene TRBV3-2) and TRBJ2-7; D possibly corresponds to TRBD2 (6 bases). V dropped 0 bases and J dropped 0 bases, with 15 bases sitting between them. The CDR3 length is 17 residues. Germline assignment: CDR1 LGHDT and CDR2 YNNKEL (reference sequence). CDR3 loop: CASSQDGGGSLSYEQYF. The CDR3 DNA is TGTGCCAGCAGCCAAGACGGTGGGGGGTCCCTCTCCTACGAGCAGTACTTC.

This sequence joins TRBV27 and TRBJ2-4; 11 bases line up with TRBD2. The CDR3 has 20 amino acids. The germline V gene has CDR1 MNHEY and CDR2 SMNVEV (reference sequence). The V and J ends lost 5 bases and 1 base, in that order; junction bases with no gene match: 16. Here the CDR3 reads CASSLSFPILAGEAKNIQYF. In DNA form, the CDR3 reads TGTGCCAGCAGTCTCAGTTTCCCGATACTAGCGGGGGAGGCCAAAAACATTCAGTACTTC.